This entry lists 27 T cell receptor beta chains sequenced from one sample in a study of T cells after yellow fever vaccination. TCRdb ran MiXCR on the 5' RACE reads and lists one entry per CDR3 protein. The sample includes approximately 610,000 distinct CDR3 sequences, 17% of them seen just once. The material was PBMCs, obtained about 5 days after the first yellow fever vaccination. Every receptor here comes from a young man who received the YFV17D yellow fever vaccine.

There are a few counts of this clonotype. This chain joins TRBV11-3 and TRBJ2-1; 9 bases are a match to TRBD2. This CDR3 region has 17 residues. The germline gives CDR1 SGHNT, CDR2 YENEEA. The V and J ends lost 3 bases and 0 bases, in that order; junction bases with no gene match: 6. Here the CDR3 DNA reads TGTGCCAGCAGCTTTAGCGGGGGACAAAACTCCTACAATGAGCAGTTCTTC. Its translation is CASSFSGGQNSYNEQFF.

J is TRBJ2-3 and V is TRBV7-3; D is perhaps TRBD1 (6 bases). V was pared by 4 bases and J by 3 bases, with 14 bases between. Looked up from germline, CDR1 is SGHTA and CDR2 is FQGTGA. The CDR3 sequence is 15 residues long. The CDR3, as DNA: TGTGCCAGCAGCTCCACGGCAGGGGCGACAGATACGCAGTATTTT. It translates to CASSSTAGATDTQYF. Together with reference TRBV7-3 and TRBJ2-3, the CDR3 gives the full variable domain: GAGVSQTPSNKVTEKGKYVELRCDPISGHTALYWYRQSLGQGPEFLIYFQGTGAADDSGLPNDRFFAVRPEGSVSTLKIQRTERGDSAVYLCASSSTAGATDTQYFGPGTRLTVL.

Of note for this clonotype: Given a much more abundant clone one base away, this may be a read error. The rearrangement links TRBV20-1 to TRBJ1-1; D unclear. Trimming took off 2 bases at V and 1 base at J, with 5 bases between the two ends. Germline CDR1 DFQATT, CDR2 SNEGSKA (reference sequence). This CDR3 is 12 amino acids long. CDR3 sequence: CSARRPNTEAFF. The CDR3, as DNA: TGCAGTGCTAGAAGACCGAACACTGAAGCTTTCTTT.

This chain joins TRBV11-1 and TRBJ2-3; no reliable D call. The CDR3 spans 14 residues. Trimming cost V 9 bases and J 0 bases, with 13 bases left between them. The germline V gene has CDR1 SGHAT and CDR2 FQDESV (reference sequence). The CDR3 DNA reads TGTGCCAGTAAACCAGGCTTGAGCACAGATACGCAGTATTTT. Translation: CASKPGLSTDTQYF.

This clonotype was observed a handful of times. V usage is TRBV24-1 and J usage is TRBJ1-5, with TRBD1 as a possible D gene (5 bases). Trimming stripped 7 bases from V and 2 bases from J, with 14 bases between. Germline CDR1 reads KGHDR; CDR2 reads SFDVKD. The CDR3 sequence is 15 residues long. This chain's CDR3 is CATSYQGFCNQPQHF. The CDR3 region has the DNA TGTGCCACCAGCTACCAGGGTTTTTGCAATCAGCCCCAGCATTTT.

J is TRBJ1-1 and V is TRBV4-2; TRBD1 matches at 7 bases. Germline V lookup: CDR1 LGHNA, CDR2 YNFKEQ. This CDR3 has 18 residues. With 3 bases clipped from V and 1 base from J, the junction kept 14 bases outside the gene matches. DNA for the CDR3: TGTGCCAGCAGCCAGATAGTAGGGGACAGTGGGTCGAACACTGAAGCTTTCTTT. Translation: CASSQIVGDSGSNTEAFF.

In this sample, this clonotype turned up many times. The CDR3 reads CASSRGTSGEETQYF. The CDR3 DNA is TGTGCCAGCAGCCGTGGGACTAGCGGGGAAGAGACCCAGTACTTC. The rearrangement links TRBV7-9 to TRBJ2-5; 13 nucleotides line up with TRBD2. Trimming cost V 5 bases and J 3 bases; bases outside gene matches: 3. Per germline, CDR1 SEHNR and CDR2 FQNEAQ (reference sequence). This CDR3 region has 15 residues.

V usage is TRBV19 and J usage is TRBJ2-1, with 16 bases identical to TRBD2. Trimming cost V 7 bases and J 4 bases; bases outside gene matches: 13. This CDR3 region has 19 residues. The germline V gene encodes CDR1 LNHDA and CDR2 SQIVND (reference sequence). DNA for the CDR3: TGTGCCAGTACTTCGCCGGGACTAGCGGGGGGGCCGTCGTACAATGAGCAGTTCTTC. Its protein product is CASTSPGLAGGPSYNEQFF.

The V gene is TRBV6-1, the J gene TRBJ1-5, with D uncertain. The CDR3 extends over 13 amino acids. V was pared by 6 bases and J by 3 bases, with 9 bases between. The germline CDR1 and CDR2 sequences are MNHNS and SASEGT. The CDR3 loop is CASSPVPNQPQHF. CDR3 sequence (DNA): TGTGCCAGCAGCCCCGTCCCCAATCAGCCCCAGCATTTT.

In this sample, this clonotype turned up a few times. V gene TRBV4-1 combines with J gene TRBJ1-4; 7 bases align to TRBD1. There are 14 residues in the CDR3. Germline loops: CDR1 MGHRA, CDR2 YSYEKL. V was clipped by 0 bases and J by 11 bases; unmatched bases: 6. The CDR3 is CASSQDLQGGKLFF. CDR3 sequence (DNA): TGCGCCAGCAGCCAAGATCTTCAGGGGGGGAAACTGTTTTTT.

This clonotype has more than one count but fewer than ten. This chain connects TRBV7-9 to TRBJ1-2, with D possibly being TRBD1 (5 bases). This CDR3 is built from 15 residues. Trimming took 6 bases from V and 2 from J, leaving 16 bases between them. CDR1 is SEHNR and CDR2 is FQNEAQ in the germline V gene (reference sequence). Here the CDR3 DNA reads TGTGCCAGCAGTTCCTGGGGAGGGGAAAACTATGGCTACACCTTC. It encodes CASSSWGGENYGYTF.

The chain has TRBV4-3 and TRBJ2-1, with 11 bases identical to TRBD2. V dropped 3 bases and J dropped 8; count of bases not matched to a gene: 6. This CDR3 comprises 15 residues. CDR1 and CDR2 from the germline V gene are LGHNA and YSLEER. The CDR3 loop reads CASSHRLAGLDEQFF. In DNA, the CDR3 is TGCGCCAGCAGCCACCGACTAGCGGGGCTGGATGAGCAGTTCTTC.

The rearrangement joins TRBV5-1 to TRBJ2-5; no reliable D call. The germline CDR1 and CDR2 sequences are SGHRS and YFSETQ. V lost 2 bases and J lost 2, with 10 bases in between. The CDR3 consists of 14 residues. The CDR3 DNA reads TGCGCCAGCAGCTTCAAACAGAGGCAAGAGACCCAGTACTTC. Its protein product is CASSFKQRQETQYF.

The V and J genes are TRBV6-1 and TRBJ1-6; D gene ambiguous. The V end was cut by 6 bases, the J end by 7 bases, with 16 bases between. The CDR3 consists of 15 residues. Germline CDR1 is MNHNS and CDR2 is SASEGT. The CDR3 DNA reads as TGTGCCAGCAGCGCTACTTCATTGGGGAATTCACCCCTCCACTTT. It is translated as CASSATSLGNSPLHF.

The chain uses TRBV10-3 and TRBJ2-3; D may be TRBD1 (6 bases). Trimming stripped 6 bases from V and 5 bases from J, with 15 bases between. Germline values: CDR1 ENHRY, CDR2 SYGVKD. The CDR3 contains 14 residues. CDR3 protein: CAIRQAPGEDTQYF. In nucleotides, the CDR3 is TGTGCCATCAGACAGGCCCCAGGGGAAGATACGCAGTATTTT.

This clonotype was picked up a small number of times. CDR3: CASELEVAGANVLTF. The CDR3 coding sequence is TGTGCCAGCGAATTAGAGGTGGCTGGGGCCAACGTCCTGACTTTC. The chain links TRBV12-3 or TRBV12-4 to TRBJ2-6; D gene unclear. V lost 8 bases and J 2 bases, leaving 13 bases between the germline ends. CDR3 length: 15 residues.

This clonotype was observed a single time. The chain employs TRBV30 and TRBJ1-2; D remains unclear. Trimming took 2 bases from V and 4 from J, leaving 11 bases between them. In germline, CDR1 is GTSNPN, CDR2 SVGIG (reference sequence). The CDR3 loop spans 13 amino acids. The CDR3, as DNA: TGTGCCTGGAGTAAGAACGGAGCCTATGGCTACACCTTC. Protein sequence: CAWSKNGAYGYTF.

The rearrangement links TRBV24-1 to TRBJ1-5, with a possible D match to TRBD1 (6 bases). CDR1 is KGHDR, CDR2 SFDVKD, per germline. Trimming took off 5 bases at V and 2 bases at J, with 9 bases between the two ends. This CDR3 comprises 14 residues. The CDR3: CATSARGGNQPQHF. The DNA for the CDR3 is TGTGCCACCAGTGCCAGGGGCGGCAATCAGCCCCAGCATTTT.

This chain connects TRBV10-1 to TRBJ2-2; TRBD1 might be the D (6 bases). Germline V gene data show CDR1 as WNHNN and CDR2 as SYGVQD (reference sequence). This CDR3 is built from 14 residues. Trimming took 6 bases from V and 6 from J, leaving 14 bases between them. CDR3 sequence: CASSTLTGPGELFF. The CDR3 nucleotides read TGCGCCAGCAGCACTCTGACAGGACCCGGGGAGCTGTTTTTT.

This clonotype was observed many times. The chain carries TRBV5-4 and TRBJ2-3; D gene unclear. Germline CDR1 is SGHNT and CDR2 is YYREEE (reference sequence). The germline V and J ends were trimmed by 4 bases and 4 bases, with 4 bases remaining between them. CDR3 size: 11 residues. The CDR3 region has the DNA TGTGCCAGCAGCATCGCAGATACGCAGTATTTT. The encoded protein is CASSIADTQYF.

This clonotype was counted many times. This chain uses TRBV4-2 with TRBJ1-1; possible D gene TRBD1, 5 bases. Trimming took off 4 bases at V and 3 bases at J, with 18 bases between the two ends. Germline CDR1 LGHNA, CDR2 YNFKEQ. The CDR3 extends over 16 amino acids. The CDR3 nucleotides read TGTGCCAGCAGCCCATTCAAGGGGTTAGAGGACACTGAAGCTTTCTTT. The encoded protein is CASSPFKGLEDTEAFF.

The chain links TRBV6-1 to TRBJ2-7, with a possible D match to TRBD1 (6 bases). Trimming removed 3 bases at V and 2 bases at J, with 17 bases between. CDR3 length equals 16 residues. Germline CDR1 is MNHNS and CDR2 is SASEGT. Here the CDR3 DNA reads TGTGCCAGCAGTGAGCGAGCGACAGGTCGGGCCTACGAGCAGTACTTC. Protein sequence: CASSERATGRAYEQYF.

This clonotype has just a few counts. V and J are TRBV20-1 and TRBJ2-7, with D possibly matching TRBD1 (5 bases). This CDR3 region has 13 residues. The germline V gene has CDR1 DFQATT and CDR2 SNEGSKA (reference sequence). V was pared by 5 bases and J by 6 bases, with 17 bases between. This CDR3 is CSASKAGPIEQYF. The CDR3 nucleotides are TGCAGTGCTTCGAAGGCAGGGCCGATCGAGCAGTACTTC.

The V call is TRBV14, the J call TRBJ2-3; 9 nucleotides agree with TRBD2. The V gene end was trimmed by 4 bases and the J gene end by 2 bases; junction bases not matched to a gene: 4. This CDR3 spans 15 amino acids. Germline CDR1 reads SGHDN; CDR2 reads FVKESK. The CDR3 sequence: CASSPRGGHTDTQYF. CDR3 sequence (DNA): TGTGCCAGCAGCCCGCGGGGGGGCCACACAGATACGCAGTATTTT.

This clonotype was found many times. V usage is TRBV3-1 and J usage is TRBJ1-6; 7 positions match TRBD1. The V and J ends lost 4 bases and 4 bases, in that order; junction bases with no gene match: 1. The V gene's germline CDR1 is LGHDT and CDR2 YNNKEL (reference sequence). The CDR3 totals 14 residues. The CDR3 DNA is TGTGCCAGCAGCCCGGGACAGTATAATTCACCCCTCCACTTT. Residues: CASSPGQYNSPLHF.

This clonotype was seen only a few times. This rearrangement joins TRBV5-5 to TRBJ2-2; weak D call: TRBD2 (5 bases). Germline V gene data show CDR1 as SGHKS and CDR2 as YYEKEE (reference sequence). V was pared by 6 bases and J by 2 bases, with 20 bases between. The CDR3 covers 17 residues. CDR3 in DNA: TGTGCCAGCACCTTAGAAACGCCGAGCGGTAACACCGGGGAGCTGTTTTTT. Encoded protein: CASTLETPSGNTGELFF. Full variable domain (rest looked up from reference TRBV5-5 and TRBJ2-2): DAGVTQSPTHLIKTRGQQVTLRCSPISGHKSVSWYQQVLGQGPQFIFQYYEKEERGRGNFPDRFSARQFPNYSSELNVNALLLGDSALYLCASTLETPSGNTGELFFGEGSRLTVL.

This sequence joins TRBV12-3 or TRBV12-4 and TRBJ1-5; weak D call: TRBD1 (5 bases). Trimming took 4 bases from V and 2 from J, leaving 15 bases between them. The CDR3 spans 16 residues. The CDR3 reads CASSSPGAVGNQPQHF. The CDR3 nucleotides read TGTGCCAGCAGTTCGCCTGGGGCGGTTGGCAATCAGCCCCAGCATTTT.